Only one count was recorded for the clone carrying this T cell receptor (beta chain). The target antigen is unknown. Donors sampled were nominally healthy, though unrecorded immune exposures were likely. This entry comes from a study of cytomegalovirus exposure and HLA in healthy donors. Study findings and constraints: Earlier analysis yielded a pattern in which most TCR beta V segments were productive about 87% or about 30% of the time. The authors later linked a missense DCLRE1C variant to TCR beta V- and J-gene trimming. A later analysis reported that several of the most significant clusters appeared to be linked to common viral pathogens, among them Epstein-Barr virus.

J gave up 2 bases and V 3 bases, and 10 bases lay outside the gene matches. The CDR3 length is 19 residues. From germline, CDR1 is SGHRS and CDR2 YFSETQ. Primers: 60 Vbeta forward and 13 Jbeta reverse. The protocol was immunoSEQ multiplex PCR, while the TCRdb copy is restricted to in-frame clones and leaves out a portion. Of 120,000 to 150,000 clones detected, 80% to 85% appear once; the ten largest clones hold about 2.5%. This chain connects TRBV5-1 to TRBJ2-1; 14 positions match TRBD2. Specimen: PBMCs. The receptor was isolated from a boy younger than 10 in good health and CMV-seronegative. This CDR3 is CASSSSGTSGSVTYNEQFF. CDR3 DNA: TGCGCCAGCAGCTCTTCCGGGACTAGCGGGAGTGTCACCTACAATGAGCAGTTCTTC.